A single T cell receptor beta chain is shown here with its context. What it binds is not known. The data derive from a study of response to subunit inactivated influenza vaccine. Study-level findings and limits: The authors suggested that few new T cells are recruited per seasonal influenza vaccination.

TCRdb called the RT-PCR reads again in MiXCR, with one record for every CDR3 protein. The profile shows over 450,000 distinct CDR3 sequences, approximately 13% of them singletons. This CDR3 region has 14 residues. V trimming: 10 bases; J trimming: 3 bases; junction bases outside the gene matches: 9. Germline loops: CDR1 MDHEN, CDR2 SYDVKM. This clonotype was sampled from a man aged 50-59 years who received an inactivated influenza vaccine. The V and J genes are TRBV28 and TRBJ2-7; 10 positions agree with TRBD1. This material consisted of PBMCs from blood, taken around seven weeks after vaccination. CDR3 in amino acids: CATYSGQGNYEQYF. DNA for the CDR3: TGTGCCACCTACTCGGGACAGGGGAACTACGAGCAGTACTTC.